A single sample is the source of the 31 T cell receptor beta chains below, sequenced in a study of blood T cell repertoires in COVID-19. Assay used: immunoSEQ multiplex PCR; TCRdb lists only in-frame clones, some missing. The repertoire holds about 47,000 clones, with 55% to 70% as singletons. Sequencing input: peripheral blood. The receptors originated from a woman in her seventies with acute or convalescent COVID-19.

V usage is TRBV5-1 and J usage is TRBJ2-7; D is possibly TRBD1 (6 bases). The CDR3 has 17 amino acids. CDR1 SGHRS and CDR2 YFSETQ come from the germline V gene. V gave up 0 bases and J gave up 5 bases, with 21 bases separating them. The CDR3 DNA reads TGCGCCAGCAGCTTGGCAGGGGCCCTAGGGGTTTGGGACGAGCAGTACTTC. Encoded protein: CASSLAGALGVWDEQYF.

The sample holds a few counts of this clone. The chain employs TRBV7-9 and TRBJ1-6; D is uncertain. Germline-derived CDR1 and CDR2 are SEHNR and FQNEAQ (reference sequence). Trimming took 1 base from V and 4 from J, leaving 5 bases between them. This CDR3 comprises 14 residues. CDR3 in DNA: TGTGCCAGCAGCTTAGAACAGTATAATTCACCCCTCCACTTT. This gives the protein CASSLEQYNSPLHF.

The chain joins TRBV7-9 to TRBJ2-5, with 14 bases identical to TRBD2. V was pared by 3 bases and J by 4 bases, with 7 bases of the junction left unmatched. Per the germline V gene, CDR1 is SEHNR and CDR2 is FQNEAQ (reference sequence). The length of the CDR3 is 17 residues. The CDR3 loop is CASSFRLAGGPGETQYF. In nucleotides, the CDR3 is TGTGCCAGCAGCTTCCGACTAGCGGGAGGGCCGGGAGAGACCCAGTACTTC.

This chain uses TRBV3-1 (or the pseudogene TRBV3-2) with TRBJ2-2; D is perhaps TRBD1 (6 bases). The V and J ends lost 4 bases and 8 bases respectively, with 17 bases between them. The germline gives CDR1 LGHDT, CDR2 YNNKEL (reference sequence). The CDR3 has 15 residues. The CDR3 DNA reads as TGTGCCAGCAGCCCGAGCGACAGGAGGAATGGGGAGCTGTTTTTT. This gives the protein CASSPSDRRNGELFF.

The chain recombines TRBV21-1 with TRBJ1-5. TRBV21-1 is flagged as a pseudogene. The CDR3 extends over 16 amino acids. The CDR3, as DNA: TGTGCCAGCAGCAATAACCAACAGGGAGGGTATCAGCCCCAGCATTTT. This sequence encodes CASSNNQQGGYQPQHF.

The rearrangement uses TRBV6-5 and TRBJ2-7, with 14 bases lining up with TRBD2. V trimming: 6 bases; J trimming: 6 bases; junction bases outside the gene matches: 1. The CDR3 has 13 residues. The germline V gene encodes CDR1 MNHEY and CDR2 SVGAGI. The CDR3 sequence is CASRGLAGGEQYF. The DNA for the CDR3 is TGTGCCAGCAGAGGACTAGCGGGGGGCGAGCAGTACTTC.

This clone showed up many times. The CDR3 nucleotides are TGTGCCAGCAGTGAAGTTGCGGGAGGAGGAGATACGCAGTATTTT. This sequence encodes CASSEVAGGGDTQYF. The V and J genes are TRBV6-1 and TRBJ2-3; 8 positions agree with TRBD2. V dropped 1 base and J dropped 5; count of bases not matched to a gene: 5. The CDR3 is made up of 15 amino acids. Germline CDR1 and CDR2: MNHNS and SASEGT.

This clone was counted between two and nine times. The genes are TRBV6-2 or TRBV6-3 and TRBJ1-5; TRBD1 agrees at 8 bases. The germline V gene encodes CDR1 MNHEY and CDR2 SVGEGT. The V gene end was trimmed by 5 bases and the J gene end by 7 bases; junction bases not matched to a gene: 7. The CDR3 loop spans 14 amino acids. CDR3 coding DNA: TGTGCCAGCAGTAAACAGGGGGATGGCCAGCCCCAGCATTTT. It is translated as CASSKQGDGQPQHF.

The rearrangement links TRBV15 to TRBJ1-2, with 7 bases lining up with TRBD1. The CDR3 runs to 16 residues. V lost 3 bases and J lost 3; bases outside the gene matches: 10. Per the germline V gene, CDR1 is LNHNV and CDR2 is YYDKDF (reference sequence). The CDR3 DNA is TGTGCCACCAGCAGCGACCAAGGACAGGCCGACTATGGCTACACCTTC. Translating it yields CATSSDQGQADYGYTF.

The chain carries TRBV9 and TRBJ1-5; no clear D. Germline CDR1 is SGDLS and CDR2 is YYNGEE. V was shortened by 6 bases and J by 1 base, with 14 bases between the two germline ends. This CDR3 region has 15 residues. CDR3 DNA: TGTGCCAGCATCTACCCGACAAGGAGCAATCAGCCCCAGCATTTT. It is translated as CASIYPTRSNQPQHF.

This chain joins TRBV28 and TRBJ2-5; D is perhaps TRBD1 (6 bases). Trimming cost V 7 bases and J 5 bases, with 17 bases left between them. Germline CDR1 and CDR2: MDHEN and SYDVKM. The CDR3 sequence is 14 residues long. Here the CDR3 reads CASTSSGTPETQYF. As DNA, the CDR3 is TGTGCCAGCACCTCCTCCGGGACACCCGAGACCCAGTACTTC.

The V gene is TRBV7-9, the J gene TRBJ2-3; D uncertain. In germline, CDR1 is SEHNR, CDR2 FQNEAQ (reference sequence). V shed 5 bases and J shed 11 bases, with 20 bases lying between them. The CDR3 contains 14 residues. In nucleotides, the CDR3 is TGTGCCAGCAGCCCCTTAGGAAGCGCCATGGGGCAGTATTTT. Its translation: CASSPLGSAMGQYF.

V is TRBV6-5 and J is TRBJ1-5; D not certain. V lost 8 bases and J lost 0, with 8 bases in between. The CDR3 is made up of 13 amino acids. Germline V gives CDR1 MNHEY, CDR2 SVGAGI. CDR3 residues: CASSGYSNQPQHF. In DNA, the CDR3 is TGTGCCAGCTCGGGTTATAGCAATCAGCCCCAGCATTTT.

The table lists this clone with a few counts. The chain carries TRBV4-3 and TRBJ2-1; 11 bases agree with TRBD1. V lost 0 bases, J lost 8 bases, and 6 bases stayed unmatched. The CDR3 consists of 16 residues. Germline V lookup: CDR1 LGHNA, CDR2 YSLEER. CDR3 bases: TGCGCCAGCAGCCAAGAATGGTGGACAGGGGGCCATGAGCAGTTCTTC. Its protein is CASSQEWWTGGHEQFF.

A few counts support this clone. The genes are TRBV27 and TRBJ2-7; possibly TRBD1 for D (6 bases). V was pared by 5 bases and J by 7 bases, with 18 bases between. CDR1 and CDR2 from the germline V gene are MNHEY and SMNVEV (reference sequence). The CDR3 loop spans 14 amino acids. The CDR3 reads CASSPRTDPLEQYF. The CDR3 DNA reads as TGTGCCAGCAGTCCCCGGACAGATCCTCTGGAGCAGTACTTC.

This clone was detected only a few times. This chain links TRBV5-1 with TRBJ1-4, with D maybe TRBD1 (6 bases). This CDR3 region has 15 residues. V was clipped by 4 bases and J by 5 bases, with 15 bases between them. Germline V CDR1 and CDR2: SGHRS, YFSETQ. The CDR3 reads CASSKRQDANEKLFF. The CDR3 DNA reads TGCGCCAGCAGCAAGAGACAGGACGCAAATGAAAAACTGTTTTTT.

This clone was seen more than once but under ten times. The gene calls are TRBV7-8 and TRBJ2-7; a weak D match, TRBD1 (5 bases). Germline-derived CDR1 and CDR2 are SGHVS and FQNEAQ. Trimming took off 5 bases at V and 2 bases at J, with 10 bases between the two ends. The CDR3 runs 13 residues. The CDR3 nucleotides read TGTGCCAGCAGCCCCGACAGAACCTACGAGCAGTACTTC. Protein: CASSPDRTYEQYF.

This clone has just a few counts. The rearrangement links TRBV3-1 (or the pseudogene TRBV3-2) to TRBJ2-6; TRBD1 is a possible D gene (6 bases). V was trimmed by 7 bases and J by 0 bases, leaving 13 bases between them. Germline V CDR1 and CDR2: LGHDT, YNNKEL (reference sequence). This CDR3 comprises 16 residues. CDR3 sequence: CASTRDTTSGANVLTF. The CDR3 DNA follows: TGTGCCAGCACTCGGGACACAACCTCTGGGGCCAACGTCCTGACTTTC.

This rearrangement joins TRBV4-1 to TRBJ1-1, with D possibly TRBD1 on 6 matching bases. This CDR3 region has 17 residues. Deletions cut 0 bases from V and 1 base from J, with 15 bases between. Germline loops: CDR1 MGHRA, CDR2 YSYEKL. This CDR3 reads CASSQDGGRVANTEAFF. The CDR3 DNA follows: TGCGCCAGCAGCCAAGATGGGGGCAGGGTGGCGAACACTGAAGCTTTCTTT.

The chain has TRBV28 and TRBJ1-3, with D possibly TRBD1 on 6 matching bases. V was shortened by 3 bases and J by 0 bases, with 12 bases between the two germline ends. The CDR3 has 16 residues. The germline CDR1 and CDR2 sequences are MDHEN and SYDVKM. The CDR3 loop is CASSLAGGPSGNTIYF. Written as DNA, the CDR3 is TGTGCCAGCAGTTTGGCCGGGGGGCCCTCTGGAAACACCATATATTTT.

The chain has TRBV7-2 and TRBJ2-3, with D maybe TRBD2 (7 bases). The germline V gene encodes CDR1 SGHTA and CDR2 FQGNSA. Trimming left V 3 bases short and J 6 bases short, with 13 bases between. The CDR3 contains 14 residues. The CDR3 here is CASSFGPGGDTQYF. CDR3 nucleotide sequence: TGTGCCAGCAGCTTCGGTCCGGGGGGCGATACGCAGTATTTT.

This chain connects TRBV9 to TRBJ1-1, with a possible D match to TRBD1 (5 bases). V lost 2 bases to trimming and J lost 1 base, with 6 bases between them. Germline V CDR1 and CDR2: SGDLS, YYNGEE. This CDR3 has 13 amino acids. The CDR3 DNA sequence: TGTGCCAGCAGCGTTCAGGGGAACACTGAAGCTTTCTTT. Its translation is CASSVQGNTEAFF.

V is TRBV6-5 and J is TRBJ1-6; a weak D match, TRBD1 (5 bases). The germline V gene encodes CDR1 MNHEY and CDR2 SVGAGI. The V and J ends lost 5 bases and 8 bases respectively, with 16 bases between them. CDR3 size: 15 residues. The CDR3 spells CASSRQPPPDSPLHF. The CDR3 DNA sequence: TGTGCCAGCAGTCGACAGCCTCCTCCAGATTCACCCCTCCACTTT.

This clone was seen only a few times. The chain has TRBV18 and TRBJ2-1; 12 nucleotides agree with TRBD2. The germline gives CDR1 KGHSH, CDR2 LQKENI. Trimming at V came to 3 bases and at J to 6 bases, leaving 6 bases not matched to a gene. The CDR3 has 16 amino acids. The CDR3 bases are TGTGCCAGCTCACCGCCCGGGACTAGCGGGTCCAATGAGCAGTTCTTC. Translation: CASSPPGTSGSNEQFF. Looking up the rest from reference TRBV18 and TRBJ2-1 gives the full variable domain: NAGVMQNPRHLVRRRGQEARLRCSPMKGHSHVYWYRQLPEEGLKFMVYLQKENIIDESGMPKERFSAEFPKEGPSILRIQQVVRGDSAAYFCASSPPGTSGSNEQFFGPGTRLTVL.

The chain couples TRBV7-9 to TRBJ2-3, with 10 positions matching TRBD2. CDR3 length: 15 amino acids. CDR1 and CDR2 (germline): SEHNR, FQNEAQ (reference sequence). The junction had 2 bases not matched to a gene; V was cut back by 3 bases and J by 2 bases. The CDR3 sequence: CASSFGLAVTDTQYF. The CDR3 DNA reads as TGTGCCAGCAGCTTCGGACTAGCGGTCACAGATACGCAGTATTTT.

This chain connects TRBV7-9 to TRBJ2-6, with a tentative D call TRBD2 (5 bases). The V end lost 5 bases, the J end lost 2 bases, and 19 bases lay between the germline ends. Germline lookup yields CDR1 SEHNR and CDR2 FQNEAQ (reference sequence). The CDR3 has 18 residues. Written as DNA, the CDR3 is TGTGCCAGCAGCGGCCGGGCCTTCGGGAAGACTGGGGCCAACGTCCTGACTTTC. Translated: CASSGRAFGKTGANVLTF.

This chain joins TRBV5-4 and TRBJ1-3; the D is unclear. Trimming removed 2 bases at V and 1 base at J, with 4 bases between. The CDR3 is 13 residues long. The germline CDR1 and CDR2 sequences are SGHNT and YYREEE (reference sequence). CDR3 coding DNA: TGTGCCAGCAGCTTACAGTCTGGAAACACCATATATTTT. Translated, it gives CASSLQSGNTIYF.

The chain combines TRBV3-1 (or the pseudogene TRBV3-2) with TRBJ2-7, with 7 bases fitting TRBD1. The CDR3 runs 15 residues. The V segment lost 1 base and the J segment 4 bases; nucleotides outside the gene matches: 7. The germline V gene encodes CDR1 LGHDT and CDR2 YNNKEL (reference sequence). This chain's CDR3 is CASSQGQGVEYEQYF. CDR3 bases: TGTGCCAGCAGCCAAGGACAGGGAGTCGAATACGAGCAGTACTTC.

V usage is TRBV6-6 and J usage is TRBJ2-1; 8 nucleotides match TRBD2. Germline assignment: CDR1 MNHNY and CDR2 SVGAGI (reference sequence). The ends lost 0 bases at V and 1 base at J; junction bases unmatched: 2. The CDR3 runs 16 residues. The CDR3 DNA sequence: TGTGCCAGCAGTTACTCTGGGACTAGTTCCTACAATGAGCAGTTCTTC. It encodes CASSYSGTSSYNEQFF.

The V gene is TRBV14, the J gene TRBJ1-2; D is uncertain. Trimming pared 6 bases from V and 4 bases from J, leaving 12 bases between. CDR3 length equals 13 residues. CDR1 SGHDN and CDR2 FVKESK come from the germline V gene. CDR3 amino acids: CASSPGSIYGYTF. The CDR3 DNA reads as TGTGCCAGCAGTCCAGGCTCGATCTATGGCTACACCTTC.

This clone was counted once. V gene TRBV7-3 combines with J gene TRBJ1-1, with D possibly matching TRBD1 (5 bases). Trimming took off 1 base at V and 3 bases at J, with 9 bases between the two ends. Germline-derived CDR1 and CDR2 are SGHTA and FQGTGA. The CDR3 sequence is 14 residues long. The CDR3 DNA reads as TGTGCCAGCAGCTTAATCGGCAGGGACACTGAAGCTTTCTTT. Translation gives CASSLIGRDTEAFF.